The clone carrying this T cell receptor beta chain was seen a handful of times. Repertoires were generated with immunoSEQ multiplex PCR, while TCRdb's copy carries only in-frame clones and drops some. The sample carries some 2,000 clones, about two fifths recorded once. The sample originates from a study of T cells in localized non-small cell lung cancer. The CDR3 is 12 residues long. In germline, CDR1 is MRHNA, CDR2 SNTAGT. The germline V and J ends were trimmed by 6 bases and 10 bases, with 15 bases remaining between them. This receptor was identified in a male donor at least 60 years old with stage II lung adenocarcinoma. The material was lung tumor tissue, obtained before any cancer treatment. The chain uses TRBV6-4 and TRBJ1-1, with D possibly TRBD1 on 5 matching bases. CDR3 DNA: TGTGCCAGCAGCCCCGCCGGCGGGGGAGCTTTCTTT. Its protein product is CASSPAGGGAFF.